The 30 T cell receptor beta chains below come from one sample, sequenced in a study of blood T cells in healthy people across ages. PCR was performed a second time for roughly 7 to 12 cycles using a sample-barcoded 5' primer and a J-beta primer mix. TCRdb passed the 5' RACE reads through MiXCR, listing each CDR3 protein once. This sample has over 700,000 distinct CDR3 sequences; approximately 25% occur once, and the top ten carry roughly a tenth. The data also belong to a second study, concerning T cells of mothers and their children.

The sequenced material came from blood. The source of these receptors is a boy between 10 and 17 years old in good health.

This chain joins TRBV7-3 and TRBJ2-5, with 8 positions matching TRBD2. The ends lost 3 bases at V and 3 bases at J; junction bases unmatched: 6. The CDR3 length is 15 residues. Germline V lookup: CDR1 SGHTA, CDR2 FQGTGA. CDR3 protein: CASSLVGGAEETQYF. CDR3 nucleotides: TGTGCCAGCAGCTTGGTCGGGGGGGCGGAAGAGACCCAGTACTTC.

This clonotype was seen a few times. The chain combines TRBV7-8 with TRBJ2-1; 10 bases are a match to TRBD2. CDR1 SGHVS and CDR2 FQNEAQ come from the germline V gene. CDR3 length: 17 amino acids. Trimming cost V 9 bases and J 0 bases; bases outside gene matches: 11. The DNA of the CDR3 is TGTGCCAGTTTGGGTCTAGCGGGAGTCCCCTCCTACAATGAGCAGTTCTTC. It encodes CASLGLAGVPSYNEQFF.

The chain combines TRBV7-6 with TRBJ2-5; D not certain. The CDR3 totals 14 residues. Germline V gene data show CDR1 as SGHVS and CDR2 as FNYEAQ. Trimming stripped 1 base from V and 4 bases from J, with 10 bases between. The CDR3, as DNA: TGTGCCAGCAGCTTAGAGGCGTCTCTAGAGACCCAGTACTTC. Protein product: CASSLEASLETQYF.

This clonotype was detected many times. The V call is TRBV2, the J call TRBJ1-3; D remains unclear. Trimming took off 6 bases at V and 0 bases at J, with 3 bases between the two ends. The CDR3 has 12 residues. CDR1 is SNHLY, CDR2 FYNNEI, per germline. Written as DNA, the CDR3 is TGTGCCAGCAGGGGCTCTGGAAACACCATATATTTT. This encodes CASRGSGNTIYF.

In its sample, this clonotype was seen a few times. The rearrangement uses TRBV20-1 and TRBJ1-5, with 9 nucleotides matching TRBD1. Germline trimming cut 5 bases from V and 6 bases from J; bases unmatched to any gene: 8. The CDR3 runs 14 residues. CDR1 DFQATT and CDR2 SNEGSKA come from the germline V gene (reference sequence). For the CDR3, the DNA is TGCAGTGCTTTAAACAGGGGGCCGGGTCAGCCCCAGCATTTT. It yields the protein CSALNRGPGQPQHF.

The sample holds a few counts of this clonotype. This chain joins TRBV5-5 and TRBJ2-5, with 8 bases fitting TRBD1. CDR1 is SGHKS and CDR2 is YYEKEE in the germline V gene (reference sequence). There are 17 residues in the CDR3. With V trimmed by 0 bases and J by 0 bases, 7 bases remained unmatched. The CDR3: CASSLVTGVAYQETQYF. The CDR3 region has the DNA TGTGCCAGCAGCTTGGTGACAGGGGTGGCTTACCAAGAGACCCAGTACTTC.

The chain is built from TRBV28 and TRBJ1-1; 8 bases map to TRBD1. Germline V lookup: CDR1 MDHEN, CDR2 SYDVKM. Trimming took 2 bases from V and 4 from J; bases not matched to a gene: 3. This CDR3 spans 14 amino acids. The CDR3 spells CASSLQGASTEAFF. CDR3 bases: TGTGCCAGCAGTTTACAGGGGGCATCCACTGAAGCTTTCTTT.

In its sample, this clonotype was seen a few times. The chain couples TRBV6-2 or TRBV6-3 to TRBJ2-3; TRBD2 is a possible D gene (5 bases). Germline V lookup: CDR1 MNHEY, CDR2 SVGEGT. There are 15 residues in the CDR3. V gave up 2 bases and J gave up 6 bases, with 15 bases separating them. CDR3 DNA sequence: TGTGCCAGCAGTTACACATCCTTCTCGGGGGATACGCAGTATTTT. Protein: CASSYTSFSGDTQYF.

This clonotype was recorded once. Written as DNA, the CDR3 is TGCGCCAGCAGCTTCGACGCGTACTCCTACGAGCAGTACTTC. This sequence encodes CASSFDAYSYEQYF. The chain uses TRBV5-1 and TRBJ2-7, with D unclear. CDR1 is SGHRS, CDR2 YFSETQ, per germline. Trimming removed 2 bases at V and 0 bases at J, with 9 bases between. The CDR3 runs 14 residues.

V usage is TRBV12-3 or TRBV12-4 and J usage is TRBJ2-1; unclear D gene. CDR3 size: 13 residues. V lost 3 bases to trimming and J lost 9 bases, with 12 bases between them. DNA for the CDR3: TGTGCCAGCAGTTTGGTTATTCGGAGTGAGCAGTTCTTC. This encodes CASSLVIRSEQFF.

V usage is TRBV4-3 and J usage is TRBJ1-6; the D gene is possibly TRBD1 (5 bases). Trimming cost V 0 bases and J 14 bases, with 11 bases left between them. The CDR3 has 13 residues. Germline loops: CDR1 LGHNA, CDR2 YSLEER. The CDR3 DNA sequence: TGCGCCAGCAGCCAAGATGGGGGGAAAGCCCTCCACTTT. Translating gives CASSQDGGKALHF.

V and J are TRBV12-3 or TRBV12-4 and TRBJ2-3; possible D gene TRBD1, 5 bases. Between the trimmed V and J ends, which lost 4 bases and 2 bases, there was a span of 10 bases. The CDR3 covers 14 residues. CDR3 bases: TGTGCCAGCAGTTCCCGACAGTACACAGATACGCAGTATTTT. The encoded protein is CASSSRQYTDTQYF.

This clonotype was observed a few times. The V call is TRBV29-1, the J call TRBJ2-5; TRBD2 matches 7 bases. Trimming took 7 bases from V and 12 from J; bases not matched to a gene: 11. CDR1 and CDR2 (germline): SQVTM, ANQGSEA. The CDR3 is 11 residues long. The CDR3 loop reads CSGGVGREKYF. The CDR3 nucleotides are TGCAGCGGCGGGGTTGGGAGGGAAAAGTACTTC.

The rearrangement uses TRBV2 and TRBJ1-2, with D unclear. This CDR3 comprises 13 residues. CDR1 SNHLY and CDR2 FYNNEI come from the germline V gene. V was trimmed by 8 bases and J by 4 bases, leaving 14 bases between them. Written as DNA, the CDR3 is TGTGCCAGCTGTCCCCGGTCTATCTATGGCTACACCTTC. Protein product: CASCPRSIYGYTF.

V is TRBV6-1 and J is TRBJ1-1; D gene uncertain. The ends were cut back, 2 bases at V and 4 bases at J, with 11 bases in the middle. This CDR3 spans 14 amino acids. Germline V gives CDR1 MNHNS, CDR2 SASEGT. The CDR3 region has the DNA TGTGCCAGCAGTGAAATAACTGCGGGCACTGAAGCTTTCTTT. It encodes CASSEITAGTEAFF.

The V gene is TRBV29-1, the J gene TRBJ2-7; D may be TRBD1 (6 bases). V lost 7 bases and J lost 3, with 16 bases in between. The CDR3 has 13 amino acids. Germline CDR1 SQVTM, CDR2 ANQGSEA. In DNA form, the CDR3 reads TGCAGCGCTGCGGACAGCCTGATCTACGAGCAGTACTTC. Residues: CSAADSLIYEQYF.

This clonotype was seen only a few times. CDR3 sequence: CASSSIRGPGANVLTF. As DNA, the CDR3 is TGTGCCAGCAGTTCCATCAGGGGACCCGGGGCCAACGTCCTGACTTTC. The genes are TRBV27 and TRBJ2-6; D possibly corresponds to TRBD1 (6 bases). This CDR3 spans 16 amino acids. The V end was cut by 4 bases, the J end by 4 bases, with 14 bases between. Looked up from germline, CDR1 is MNHEY and CDR2 is SMNVEV (reference sequence).

This clonotype was seen more than once but under ten times. The chain joins TRBV5-1 to TRBJ1-3; 7 bases line up with TRBD1. V lost 0 bases, J lost 3 bases, and 0 bases stayed unmatched. The germline V gene encodes CDR1 SGHRS and CDR2 YFSETQ. The CDR3 is 14 residues long. CDR3 loop: CASSLGTGGNTIYF. The CDR3 DNA reads TGCGCCAGCAGCTTGGGGACAGGTGGAAACACCATATATTTT.

This clonotype has a handful of counts. V and J are TRBV12-3 or TRBV12-4 and TRBJ1-2, with D unclear. V was cut by 2 bases and J by 4 bases, with 11 bases left in between. The CDR3 runs to 14 residues. In DNA form, the CDR3 reads TGTGCCAGCAGTTTATTGGCAGGCCGCTATGGCTACACCTTC. This codes for CASSLLAGRYGYTF.

The chain employs TRBV29-1 and TRBJ2-4; no reliable D call. The germline CDR1 and CDR2 sequences are SQVTM and ANQGSEA. The CDR3 has 14 residues. Trimming removed 5 bases from V and 0 bases from J, with 11 bases in between. The CDR3 DNA reads TGCAGCGTTTCAAGCGATGTAGCCAAAAACATTCAGTACTTC. Translating it yields CSVSSDVAKNIQYF. The full variable domain, completed using reference TRBV29-1 and TRBJ2-4, is SAVISQKPSRDICQRGTSLTIQCQVDSQVTMMFWYRQQPGQSLTLIATANQGSEATYESGFVIDKFPISRPNLTFSTLTVSNMSPEDSSIYLCSVSSDVAKNIQYFGAGTRLSVL.

This clonotype was recorded a few times. Written as DNA, the CDR3 is TGTGCCAGCAGCTTAGCGCCTAGCGCCTCCTACGAGCAGTACTTC. This gives the protein CASSLAPSASYEQYF. The chain couples TRBV7-9 to TRBJ2-5; D perhaps matches TRBD2 (6 bases). The tail of the sequence fits TRBJ2-7 better, so the J call may be wrong. CDR1 SEHNR and CDR2 FQNEAQ come from the germline V gene (reference sequence). The CDR3 has 15 amino acids.

The CDR3 spells CATSGDRSYEQYF. CDR3 sequence (DNA): TGTGCCACCTCAGGGGACAGGTCCTACGAGCAGTACTTC. This rearrangement joins TRBV24-1 to TRBJ2-7; 8 nucleotides match TRBD1. CDR1 and CDR2 (germline): KGHDR, SFDVKD. V dropped 9 bases and J dropped 1; count of bases not matched to a gene: 4. The CDR3 is 13 residues long.

V usage is TRBV28 and J usage is TRBJ2-7; D gene ambiguous. V lost 6 bases, J lost 2 bases, and 14 bases lay in between. This CDR3 comprises 14 residues. CDR1 and CDR2 (germline): MDHEN, SYDVKM. CDR3: CASSNLRITYEQYF. The CDR3 nucleotides are TGTGCCAGCAGCAATTTGAGAATTACCTACGAGCAGTACTTC.

This clonotype was counted a few times. The rearrangement joins TRBV12-3 or TRBV12-4 to TRBJ2-5; 7 nucleotides align to TRBD2. The end of the DNA aligns better with TRBJ2-7, so the J call may be wrong. CDR3 length: 15 amino acids. This CDR3 is CASSSSGQPLHEQYF. CDR3 DNA: TGTGCCAGCAGTTCTAGCGGCCAGCCCCTACACGAGCAGTACTTC.

This clonotype was detected a few times. The chain is built from TRBV7-9 and TRBJ2-5; D is undetermined. The CDR3 is 12 residues long. Germline V CDR1 and CDR2: SEHNR, FQNEAQ (reference sequence). Trimming took off 4 bases at V and 3 bases at J, with 6 bases between the two ends. The CDR3 bases are TGTGCCAGCAGCTGGGTTGAAGAGACCCAGTACTTC. Translation: CASSWVEETQYF.

This clonotype was counted only a few times. CDR3 DNA sequence: TGTGCCAGCAGCCAAGGACAGGGGGCTGGCTACACCTTC. This codes for CASSQGQGAGYTF. The chain combines TRBV7-3 with TRBJ1-2; 11 positions agree with TRBD1. V dropped 5 bases and J dropped 7; count of bases not matched to a gene: 3. The V gene's germline CDR1 is SGHTA and CDR2 FQGTGA. This CDR3 contains 13 residues.

This clonotype was detected a few times. V and J are TRBV7-8 and TRBJ2-2; D is unresolved. This CDR3 has 13 amino acids. CDR1 and CDR2 (germline): SGHVS, FQNEAQ. Trimming took 1 base from V and 7 from J, leaving 7 bases between them. The DNA of the CDR3 is TGTGCCAGCAGCTTAGTGGGTGGCGGGGAGCTGTTTTTT. Its protein product is CASSLVGGGELFF.

This clonotype showed up just a few times. CDR3 sequence: CSVTGPRGEKLFF. In DNA, the CDR3 is TGCAGCGTAACAGGGCCACGAGGAGAAAAACTGTTTTTT. The genes are TRBV29-1 and TRBJ1-4; TRBD1 might be the D (6 bases). Germline values: CDR1 SQVTM, CDR2 ANQGSEA. The CDR3 has 13 amino acids. V shed 6 bases and J shed 8 bases, with 16 bases lying between them.

The chain employs TRBV5-1 and TRBJ2-1; 7 bases map to TRBD1. CDR3 size: 13 residues. Germline V CDR1 and CDR2: SGHRS, YFSETQ. The trim removed 4 bases at V and 9 bases at J, leaving 7 bases unmatched. CDR3 sequence reads: CASSIGTVPEQFF. The CDR3 nucleotides are TGCGCCAGCAGCATCGGGACAGTTCCTGAGCAGTTCTTC.

This clonotype was picked up a small number of times. V usage is TRBV7-9 and J usage is TRBJ2-5; TRBD2 matches 12 bases. The DNA end is more similar to TRBJ2-7, so the J call may be wrong. This CDR3 is built from 16 residues. Germline V lookup: CDR1 SEHNR, CDR2 FQNEAQ (reference sequence). CDR3 residues: CASSLKGLAGFYEQYF. For the CDR3, the DNA is TGTGCCAGCAGCTTAAAGGGACTAGCGGGTTTCTACGAGCAGTACTTC.